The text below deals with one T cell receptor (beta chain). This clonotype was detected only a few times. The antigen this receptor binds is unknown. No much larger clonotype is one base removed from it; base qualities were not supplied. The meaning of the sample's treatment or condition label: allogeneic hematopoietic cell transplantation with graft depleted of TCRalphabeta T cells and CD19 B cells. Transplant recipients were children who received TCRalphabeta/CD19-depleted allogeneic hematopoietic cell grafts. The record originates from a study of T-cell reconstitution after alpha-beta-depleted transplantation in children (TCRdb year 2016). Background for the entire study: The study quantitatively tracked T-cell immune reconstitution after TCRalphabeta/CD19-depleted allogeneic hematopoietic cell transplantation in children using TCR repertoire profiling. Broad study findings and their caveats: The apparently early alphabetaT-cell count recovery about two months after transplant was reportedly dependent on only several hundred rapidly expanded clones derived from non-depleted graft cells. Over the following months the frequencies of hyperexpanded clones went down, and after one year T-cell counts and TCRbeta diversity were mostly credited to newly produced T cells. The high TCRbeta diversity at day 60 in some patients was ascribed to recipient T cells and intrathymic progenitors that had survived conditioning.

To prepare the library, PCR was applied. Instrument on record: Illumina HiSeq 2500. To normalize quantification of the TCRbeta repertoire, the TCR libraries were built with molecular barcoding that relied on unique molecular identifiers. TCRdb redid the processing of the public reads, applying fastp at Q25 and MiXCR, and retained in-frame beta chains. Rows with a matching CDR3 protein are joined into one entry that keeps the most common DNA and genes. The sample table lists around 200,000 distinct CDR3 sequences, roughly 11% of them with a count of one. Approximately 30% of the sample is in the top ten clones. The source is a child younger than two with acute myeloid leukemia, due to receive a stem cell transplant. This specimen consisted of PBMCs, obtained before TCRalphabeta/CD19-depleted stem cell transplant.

The CDR3 region has the sequence CASSSFIGVSSYNEQFF. In nucleotides, the sequence is TGTGCCAGCAGCTCTTTCATCGGGGTTAGCTCCTACAATGAGCAGTTCTTC. The chain couples TRBV5-6 to TRBJ2-1, with TRBD2 perhaps the D gene, on 5 matching bases. From the cysteine up to the phenylalanine, the CDR3 has a length of 17 residues. The DNA shown is the 51-base CDR3, in frame from base 1. Between the V and J ends, shortened by 3 bases and 0 bases respectively, the junction contains 16 bases. Sequences SGHDT (CDR1) and YYEEEE (CDR2) are obtained from the germline V gene.